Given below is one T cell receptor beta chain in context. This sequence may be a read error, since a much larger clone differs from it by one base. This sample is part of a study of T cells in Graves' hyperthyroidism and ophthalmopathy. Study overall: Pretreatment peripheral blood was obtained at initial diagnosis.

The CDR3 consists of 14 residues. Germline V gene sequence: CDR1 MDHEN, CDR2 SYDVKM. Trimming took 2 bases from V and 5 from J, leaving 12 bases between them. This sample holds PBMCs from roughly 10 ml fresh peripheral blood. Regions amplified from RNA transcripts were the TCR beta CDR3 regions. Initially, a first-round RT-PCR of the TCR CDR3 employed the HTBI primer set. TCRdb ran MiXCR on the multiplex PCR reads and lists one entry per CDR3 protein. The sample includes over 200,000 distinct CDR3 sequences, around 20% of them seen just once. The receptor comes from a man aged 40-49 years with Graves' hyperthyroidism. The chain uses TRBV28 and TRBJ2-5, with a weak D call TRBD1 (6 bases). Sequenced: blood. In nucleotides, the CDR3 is TGTGCCAGCAGTTTAGGACAGTGGAGGGAGACCCAGTACTTC. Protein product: CASSLGQWRETQYF.